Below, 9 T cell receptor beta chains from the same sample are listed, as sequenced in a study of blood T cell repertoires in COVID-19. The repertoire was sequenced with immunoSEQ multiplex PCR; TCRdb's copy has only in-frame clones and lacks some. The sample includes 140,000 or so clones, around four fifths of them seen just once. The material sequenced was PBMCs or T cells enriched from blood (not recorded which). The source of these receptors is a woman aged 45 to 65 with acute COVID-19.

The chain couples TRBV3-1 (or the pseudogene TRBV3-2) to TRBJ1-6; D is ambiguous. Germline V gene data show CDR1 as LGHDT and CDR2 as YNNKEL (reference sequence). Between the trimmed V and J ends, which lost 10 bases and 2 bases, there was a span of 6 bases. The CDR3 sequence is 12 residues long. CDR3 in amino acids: CATRAYNSPLHF. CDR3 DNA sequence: TGTGCCACCCGGGCCTATAATTCACCCCTCCACTTT.

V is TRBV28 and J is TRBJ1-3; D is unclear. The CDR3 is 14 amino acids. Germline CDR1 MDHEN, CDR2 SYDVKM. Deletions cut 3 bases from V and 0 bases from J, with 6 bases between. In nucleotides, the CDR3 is TGTGCCAGCAGTTTGGGCAGCTCTGGAAACACCATATATTTT. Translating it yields CASSLGSSGNTIYF.

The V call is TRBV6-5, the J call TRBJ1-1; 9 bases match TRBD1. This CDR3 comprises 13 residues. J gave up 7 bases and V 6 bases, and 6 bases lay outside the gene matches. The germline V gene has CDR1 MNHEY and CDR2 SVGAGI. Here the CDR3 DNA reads TGTGCCAGCAGAAGGGACAGGGAGGATGAAGCTTTCTTT. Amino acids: CASRRDREDEAFF.

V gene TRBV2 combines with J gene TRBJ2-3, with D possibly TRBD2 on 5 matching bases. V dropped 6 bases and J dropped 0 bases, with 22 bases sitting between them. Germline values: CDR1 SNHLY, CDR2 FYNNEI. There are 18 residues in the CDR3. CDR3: CASSPTTTRFASTDTQYF. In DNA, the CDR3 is TGTGCCAGCAGCCCGACTACCACCCGATTCGCTAGCACAGATACGCAGTATTTT.

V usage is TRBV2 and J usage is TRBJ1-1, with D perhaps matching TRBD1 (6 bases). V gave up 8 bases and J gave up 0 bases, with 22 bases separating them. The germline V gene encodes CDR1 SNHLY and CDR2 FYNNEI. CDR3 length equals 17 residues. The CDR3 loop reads CASHTRGGIRMNTEAFF. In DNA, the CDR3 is TGTGCCAGCCATACGAGGGGGGGAATAAGGATGAACACTGAAGCTTTCTTT.

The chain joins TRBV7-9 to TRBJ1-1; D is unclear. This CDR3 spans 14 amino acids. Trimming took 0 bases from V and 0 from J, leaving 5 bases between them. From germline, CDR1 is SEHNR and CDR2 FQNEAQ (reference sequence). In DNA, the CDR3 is TGTGCCAGCAGCTTAGCTGAGGTGAACACTGAAGCTTTCTTT. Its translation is CASSLAEVNTEAFF.

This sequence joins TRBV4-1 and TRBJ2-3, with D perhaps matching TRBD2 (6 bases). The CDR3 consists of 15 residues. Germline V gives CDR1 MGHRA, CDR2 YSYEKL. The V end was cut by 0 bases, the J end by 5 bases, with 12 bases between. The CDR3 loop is CASSQERWGGDTQYF. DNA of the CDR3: TGCGCCAGCAGCCAAGAAAGGTGGGGAGGAGATACGCAGTATTTT.

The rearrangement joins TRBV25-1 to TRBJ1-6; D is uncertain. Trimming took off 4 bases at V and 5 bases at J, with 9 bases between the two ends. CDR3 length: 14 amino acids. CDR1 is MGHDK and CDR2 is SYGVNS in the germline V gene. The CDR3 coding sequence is TGTGCCAGCAGTGGGCCACAGAATAATTCACCCCTCCACTTT. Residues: CASSGPQNNSPLHF.

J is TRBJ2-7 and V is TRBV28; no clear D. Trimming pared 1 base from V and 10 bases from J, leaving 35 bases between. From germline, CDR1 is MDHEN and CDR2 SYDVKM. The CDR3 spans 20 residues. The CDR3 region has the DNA TGTGCCAGCAGTTTATCTTGGGCCGTCTATCTGACGAATGACCAGAGAAGACAGTACTTC. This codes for CASSLSWAVYLTNDQRRQYF.